These 12 T cell receptor beta chains were sequenced from one sample in a study of blood T cell repertoires in COVID-19. Sequencing was performed with immunoSEQ multiplex PCR; in TCRdb, only in-frame clones are kept and a portion is missing. The sample includes 95,000 to 150,000 clones, approximately 81% seen only once; the top ten take 3% to 5%. The sequenced sample consisted of peripheral blood. All receptors derive from a man aged 55 to 70 with acute or convalescent COVID-19.

This chain connects TRBV6-4 to TRBJ2-7, with 7 bases lining up with TRBD2. The ends lost 5 bases at V and 2 bases at J; junction bases unmatched: 6. The CDR3 is 14 amino acids. The germline V gene encodes CDR1 MRHNA and CDR2 SNTAGT. The CDR3 DNA is TGTGCCAGCAGTAAGCCAGGGACTACCTACGAGCAGTACTTC. It codes for CASSKPGTTYEQYF.

The chain carries TRBV5-1 and TRBJ2-2; perhaps TRBD2 as D (5 bases). Germline V gene lookup returns CDR1 SGHRS and CDR2 YFSETQ. Trimming left V 7 bases short and J 5 bases short, with 12 bases between. This CDR3 contains 13 residues. The CDR3 is CASRLRETGELFF. For the CDR3, the DNA is TGCGCCAGCCGATTACGGGAAACCGGGGAGCTGTTTTTT.

The gene calls are TRBV24-1 and TRBJ2-1; TRBD2 agrees at 7 bases. V gave up 9 bases and J gave up 8 bases; unmatched junction bases: 12. Germline V gene lookup returns CDR1 KGHDR and CDR2 SFDVKD. This CDR3 spans 14 amino acids. CDR3 amino acids: CATQGGNGVDEQFF. The DNA of the CDR3 is TGTGCCACCCAGGGAGGGAATGGGGTGGATGAGCAGTTCTTC.

The J gene is TRBJ2-1, the V gene TRBV7-3, with D possibly TRBD2 on 6 matching bases. The CDR3 runs to 15 residues. CDR1 SGHTA and CDR2 FQGTGA come from the germline V gene. V dropped 5 bases and J dropped 0 bases, with 11 bases sitting between them. The CDR3 loop is CASSPPGLSYNEQFF. DNA of the CDR3: TGTGCCAGCAGCCCTCCGGGACTCTCCTACAATGAGCAGTTCTTC.

V gene TRBV9 combines with J gene TRBJ2-7, with 8 bases matching TRBD1. The J segment lost 2 bases and the V segment lost 3 bases, leaving 7 bases of the junction unmatched. Germline loops: CDR1 SGDLS, CDR2 YYNGEE. The CDR3 consists of 15 residues. The CDR3 loop is CASSEGTGRTYEQYF. The CDR3 nucleotides read TGTGCCAGCAGCGAAGGGACAGGCCGTACCTACGAGCAGTACTTC. Drawing the rest from reference TRBV9 and TRBJ2-7, the complete variable domain is DSGVTQTPKHLITATGQRVTLRCSPRSGDLSVYWYQQSLDQGLQFLIQYYNGEERAKGNILERFSAQQFPDLHSELNLSSLELGDSALYFCASSEGTGRTYEQYFGPGTRLTVT.

V and J are TRBV7-9 and TRBJ2-3; the D gene is possibly TRBD1 (6 bases). The CDR3 has 14 amino acids. CDR1 and CDR2 (germline): SEHNR, FQNEAQ (reference sequence). V was trimmed by 5 bases and J by 6 bases, leaving 15 bases between them. The DNA of the CDR3 is TGTGCCAGCAGCAGTCAGGGGCGGCTGGATACGCAGTATTTT. The encoded protein is CASSSQGRLDTQYF.

V usage is TRBV7-3 and J usage is TRBJ2-1; 8 nucleotides line up with TRBD1. CDR1 is SGHTA and CDR2 is FQGTGA in the germline V gene. This CDR3 has 16 residues. Trimming removed 5 bases from V and 3 bases from J; junction bases left unmatched: 9. The CDR3 here is CASSPQGGTRYNEQFF. The CDR3 nucleotides read TGTGCCAGCAGCCCACAGGGGGGAACTCGCTACAATGAGCAGTTCTTC.

The chain employs TRBV19 and TRBJ1-3; D uncertain. V was clipped by 7 bases and J by 0 bases, with 13 bases between them. The CDR3 totals 15 residues. In germline, CDR1 is LNHDA, CDR2 SQIVND (reference sequence). CDR3 loop: CASIGGQPSGNTIYF. For the CDR3, the DNA is TGTGCCAGTATCGGCGGGCAGCCCTCTGGAAACACCATATATTTT.

The CDR3 loop reads CASEGHNGSSYEQYF. The CDR3 nucleotides read TGTGCCAGCGAGGGTCACAACGGGAGCTCCTACGAGCAGTACTTC. The rearrangement uses TRBV5-4 and TRBJ2-7; tentatively, D is TRBD2 (6 bases). Germline CDR1 and CDR2: SGHNT and YYREEE (reference sequence). This CDR3 is 15 amino acids long. The V end was cut by 7 bases, the J end by 0 bases, with 17 bases between.

The chain joins TRBV30 to TRBJ2-1, with 10 bases fitting TRBD1. With V trimmed by 4 bases and J by 9 bases, 6 bases remained unmatched. There are 13 residues in the CDR3. The germline CDR1 and CDR2 sequences are GTSNPN and SVGIG (reference sequence). The DNA of the CDR3 is TGTGCCTGGAATAGACAGGGGGCAGGTGAGCAGTTCTTC. Residues: CAWNRQGAGEQFF.

V and J are TRBV4-3 and TRBJ2-3; the D gene is possibly TRBD2 (6 bases). The V end lost 3 bases, the J end lost 7 bases, and 17 bases lay between the germline ends. Germline lookup yields CDR1 LGHNA and CDR2 YSLEER. The CDR3 is 15 amino acids. The CDR3 loop reads CASSHLTGRGNTQYF. The DNA for the CDR3 is TGCGCCAGCAGCCACCTAACCGGACGGGGGAATACGCAGTATTTT.

The CDR3 DNA sequence: TGTGCCAGCAGCTTAGCTAGACTCGCCTACAATGAGCAGTTCTTC. Protein: CASSLARLAYNEQFF. V usage is TRBV7-8 and J usage is TRBJ2-1, with D unresolved. This CDR3 is 15 amino acids long. Germline V gives CDR1 SGHVS, CDR2 FQNEAQ. V was clipped by 0 bases and J by 2 bases, with 8 bases between them.